The present entry profiles one TCR beta chain with its context. Its antigen is undetermined. V lost 3 bases to trimming and J lost 0 bases, with 15 bases between them. The CDR3 runs to 17 residues. Germline lookup yields CDR1 MNHNS and CDR2 SASEGT. The data were obtained in a study of CD8 T cells in ankylosing spondylitis. TCRdb reprocessed the 5' RACE reads with MiXCR, giving one entry per CDR3 protein. This sample has 670,000 or so distinct CDR3 sequences, with under 20% found just once. Regarding the study as a whole: Blood from ankylosing spondylitis patients appeared to carry a characteristic roughly eight-variant TCR beta motif.

This TCR was recovered from a male donor with ankylosing spondylitis. The sequencing input was blood, either unsorted or a sorted T cell fraction (not recorded which). V and J are TRBV6-1 and TRBJ1-3; D gene uncertain. The DNA for the CDR3 is TGTGCCAGCAGTGACTTCCGGACGGGGTTCTCTGGAAACACCATATATTTT. Protein product: CASSDFRTGFSGNTIYF.